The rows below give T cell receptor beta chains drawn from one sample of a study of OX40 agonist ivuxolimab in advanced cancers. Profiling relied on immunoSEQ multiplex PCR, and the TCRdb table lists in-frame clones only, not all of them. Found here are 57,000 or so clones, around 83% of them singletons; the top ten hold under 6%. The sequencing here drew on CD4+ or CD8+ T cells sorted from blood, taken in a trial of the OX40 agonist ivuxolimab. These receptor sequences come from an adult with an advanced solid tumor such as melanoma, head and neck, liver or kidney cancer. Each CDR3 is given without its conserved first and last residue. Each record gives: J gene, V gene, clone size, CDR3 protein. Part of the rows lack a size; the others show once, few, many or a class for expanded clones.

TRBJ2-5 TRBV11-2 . ASSLGGHTGETQY
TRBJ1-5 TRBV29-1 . SAMTGNQPQH
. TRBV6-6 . ASSQLTATYEQY
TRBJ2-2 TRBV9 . ASSVRGSRVNTGELF
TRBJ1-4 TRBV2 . ASSPGTGVEKLF
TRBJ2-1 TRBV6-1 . ASSDPGNNEQF
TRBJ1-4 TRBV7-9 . ASSTNKGQANEKLF
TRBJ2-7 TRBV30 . AGTDQSSYEQY
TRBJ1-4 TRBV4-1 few ASSRLVGGYEKLF
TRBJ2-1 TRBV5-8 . ASSLAEGSFSEQF
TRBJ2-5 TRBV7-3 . ASSLPTPGGRETQY
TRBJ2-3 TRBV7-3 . ASSPRASNTDTQY
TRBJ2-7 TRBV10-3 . AISDRGSYYEQY
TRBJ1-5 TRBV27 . ASSSTGFNQPQH
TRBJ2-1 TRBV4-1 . ASSQVARDNEQF
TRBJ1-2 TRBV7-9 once ASSFRQGGTYGYT
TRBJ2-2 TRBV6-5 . ATNRRTENTGELF
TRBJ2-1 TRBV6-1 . ASSGGSNEQF
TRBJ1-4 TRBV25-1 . ASSEFNRGQEEKLF
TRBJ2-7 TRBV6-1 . ASSGLDTLVSYEQY
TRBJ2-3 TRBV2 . ATLGGGRVEY